This record concerns one T cell receptor beta chain sequence. Its specificity is unknown. The data are from a study of cytomegalovirus exposure and HLA in healthy donors. General study results and limits: In vitro checks showed that a few CMV-associated chains really do target CMV antigens.

Produced via immunoSEQ multiplex PCR; TCRdb's table is partial and in-frame only. The table has more than 120,000 clones, around 90% seen once. The TCR comes from a man between 18 and 35 years old in good health and CMV-seropositive. Sequenced: PBMCs.

CDR3 sequence: CAWDKGQLNEKLFF. The DNA of the CDR3 is TGTGCCTGGGACAAAGGACAGTTGAATGAAAAACTGTTTTTT. The chain recombines TRBV30 with TRBJ1-4, with D tentatively TRBD1 (6 bases). This CDR3 is 14 amino acids long. Per the germline V gene, CDR1 is GTSNPN and CDR2 is SVGIG (reference sequence). Trimming shortened V by 5 bases and J by 5 bases, and 15 bases separated the two germline ends.